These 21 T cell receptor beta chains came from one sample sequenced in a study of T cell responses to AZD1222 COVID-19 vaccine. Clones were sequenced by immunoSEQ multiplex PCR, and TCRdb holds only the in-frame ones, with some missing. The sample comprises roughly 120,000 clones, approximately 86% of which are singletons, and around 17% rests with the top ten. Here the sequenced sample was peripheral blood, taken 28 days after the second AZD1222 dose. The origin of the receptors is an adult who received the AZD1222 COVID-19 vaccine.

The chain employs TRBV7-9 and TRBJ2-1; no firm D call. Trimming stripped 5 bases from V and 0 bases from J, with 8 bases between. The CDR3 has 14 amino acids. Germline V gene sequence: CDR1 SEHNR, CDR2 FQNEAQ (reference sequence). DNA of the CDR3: TGTGCCAGCAGCCCTGGCAGCTCCTACAATGAGCAGTTCTTC. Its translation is CASSPGSSYNEQFF.

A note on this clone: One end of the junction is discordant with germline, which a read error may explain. In DNA, the CDR3 is TGTACCAGTAGTATGGGGACTAGCGGTGGCTACGAGCAGTACTTC. This sequence encodes CTSSMGTSGGYEQYF. The chain combines TRBV19 with TRBJ2-7; 11 bases line up with TRBD2. This CDR3 comprises 15 residues. The germline V gene has CDR1 LNHDA and CDR2 SQIVND (reference sequence).

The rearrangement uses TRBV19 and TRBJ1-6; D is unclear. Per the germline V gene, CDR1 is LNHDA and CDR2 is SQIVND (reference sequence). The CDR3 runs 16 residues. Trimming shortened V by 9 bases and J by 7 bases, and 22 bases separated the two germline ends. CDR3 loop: CASRTQGGRVNSPLHF. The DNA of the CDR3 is TGTGCCAGCCGCACCCAAGGAGGCAGAGTAAATTCACCCCTCCACTTT. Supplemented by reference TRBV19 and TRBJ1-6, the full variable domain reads DGGITQSPKYLFRKEGQNVTLSCEQNLNHDAMYWYRQDPGQGLRLIYYSQIVNDFQKGDIAEGYSVSREKKESFPLTVTSAQKNPTAFYLCASRTQGGRVNSPLHFGNGTRLTVT.

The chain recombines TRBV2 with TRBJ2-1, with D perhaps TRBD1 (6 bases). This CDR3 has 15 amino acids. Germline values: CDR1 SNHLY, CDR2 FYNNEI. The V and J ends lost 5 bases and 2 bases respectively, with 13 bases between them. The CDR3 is CASSTNTGTYNEQFF. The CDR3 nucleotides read TGTGCCAGCAGTACAAACACAGGGACCTACAATGAGCAGTTCTTC. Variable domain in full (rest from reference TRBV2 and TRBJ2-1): EPEVTQTPSHQVTQMGQEVILRCVPISNHLYFYWYRQILGQKVEFLVSFYNNEISEKSEIFDDQFSVERPDGSNFTLKIRSTKLEDSAMYFCASSTNTGTYNEQFFGPGTRLTVL.

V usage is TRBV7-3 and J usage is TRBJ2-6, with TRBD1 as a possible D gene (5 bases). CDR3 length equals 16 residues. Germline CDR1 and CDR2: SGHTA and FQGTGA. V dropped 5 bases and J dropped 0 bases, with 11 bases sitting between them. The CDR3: CASSPPGFSGANVLTF. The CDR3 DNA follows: TGTGCCAGCAGCCCACCAGGGTTCTCTGGGGCCAACGTCCTGACTTTC.

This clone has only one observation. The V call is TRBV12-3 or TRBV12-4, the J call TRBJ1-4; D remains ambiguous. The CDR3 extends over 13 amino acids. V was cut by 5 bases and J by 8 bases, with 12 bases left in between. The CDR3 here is CASSLRMREKLFF. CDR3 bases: TGTGCCAGCAGTCTTAGGATGCGGGAAAAACTGTTTTTT.

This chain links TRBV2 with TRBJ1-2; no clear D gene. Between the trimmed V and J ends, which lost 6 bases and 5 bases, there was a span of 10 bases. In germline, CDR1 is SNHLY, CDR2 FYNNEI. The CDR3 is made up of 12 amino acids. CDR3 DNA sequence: TGTGCCAGCAGAAGGGTGGGGTATGGCTACACCTTC. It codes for CASRRVGYGYTF.

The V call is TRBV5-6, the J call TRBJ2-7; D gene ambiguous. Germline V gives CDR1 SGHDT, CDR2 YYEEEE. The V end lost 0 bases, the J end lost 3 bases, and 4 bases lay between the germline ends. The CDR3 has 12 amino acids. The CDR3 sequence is CASSLGGYEQYF. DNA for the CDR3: TGTGCCAGCAGCTTGGGCGGCTACGAGCAGTACTTC.

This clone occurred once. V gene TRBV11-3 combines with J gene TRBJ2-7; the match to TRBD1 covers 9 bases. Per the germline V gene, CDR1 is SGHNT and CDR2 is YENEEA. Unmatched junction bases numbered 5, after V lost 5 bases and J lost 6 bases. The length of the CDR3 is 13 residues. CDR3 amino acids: CASSRGTGSEQYF. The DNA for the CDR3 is TGTGCCAGCAGCCGAGGGACAGGGAGCGAGCAGTACTTC.

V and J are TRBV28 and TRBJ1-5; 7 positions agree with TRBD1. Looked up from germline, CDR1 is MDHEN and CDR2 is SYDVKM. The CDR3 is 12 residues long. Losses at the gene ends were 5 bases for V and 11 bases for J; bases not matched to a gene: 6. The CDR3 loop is CASSPPDRAQHF. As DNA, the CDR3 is TGTGCCAGCAGTCCCCCAGACAGGGCCCAGCATTTT.

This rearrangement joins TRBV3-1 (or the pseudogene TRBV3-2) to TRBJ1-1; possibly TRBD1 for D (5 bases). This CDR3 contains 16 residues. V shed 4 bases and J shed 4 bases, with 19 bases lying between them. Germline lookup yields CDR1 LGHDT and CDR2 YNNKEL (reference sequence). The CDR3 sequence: CASSPLLSGGGTEAFF. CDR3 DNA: TGTGCCAGCAGCCCTTTACTATCCGGGGGGGGCACTGAAGCTTTCTTT.

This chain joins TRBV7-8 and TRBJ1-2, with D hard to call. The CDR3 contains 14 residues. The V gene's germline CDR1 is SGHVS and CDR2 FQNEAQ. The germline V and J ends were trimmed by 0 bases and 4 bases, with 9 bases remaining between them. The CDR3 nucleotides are TGTGCCAGCAGCTTAGCAGAGGAGGTCTATGGCTACACCTTC. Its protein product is CASSLAEEVYGYTF.

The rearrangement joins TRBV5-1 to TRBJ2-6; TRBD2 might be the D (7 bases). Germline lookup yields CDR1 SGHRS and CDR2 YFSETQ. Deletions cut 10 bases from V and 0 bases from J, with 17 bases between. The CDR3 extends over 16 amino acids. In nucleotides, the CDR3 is TGCGCCCCCAGCTGGGGGGGGGCCTCTGGGGCCAACGTCCTGACTTTC. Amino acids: CAPSWGGASGANVLTF. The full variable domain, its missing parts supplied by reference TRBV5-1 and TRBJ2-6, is KAGVTQTPRYLIKTRGQQVTLSCSPISGHRSVSWYQQTPGQGLQFLFEYFSETQRNKGNFPGRFSGRQFSNSRSEMNVSTLELGDSALYLCAPSWGGASGANVLTFGAGSRLTVL.

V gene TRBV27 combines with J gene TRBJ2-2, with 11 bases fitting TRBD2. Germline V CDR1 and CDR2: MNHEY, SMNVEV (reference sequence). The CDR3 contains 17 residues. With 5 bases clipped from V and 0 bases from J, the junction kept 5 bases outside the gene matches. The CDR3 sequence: CASSTGLADANTGELFF. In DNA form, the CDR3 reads TGTGCCAGCAGTACGGGACTAGCGGACGCGAACACCGGGGAGCTGTTTTTT.

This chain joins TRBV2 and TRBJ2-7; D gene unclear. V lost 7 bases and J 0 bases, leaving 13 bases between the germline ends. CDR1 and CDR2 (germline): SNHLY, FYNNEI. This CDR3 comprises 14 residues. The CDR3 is CASTGQKNSYEQYF. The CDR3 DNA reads TGTGCCAGCACTGGTCAGAAAAACTCCTACGAGCAGTACTTC.

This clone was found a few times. The CDR3: CASSQVSGAHNEQFF. For the CDR3, the DNA is TGCGCCAGCAGCCAAGTGTCGGGAGCCCACAATGAGCAGTTCTTC. This sequence joins TRBV4-1 and TRBJ2-1; the D gene is possibly TRBD2 (6 bases). V was shortened by 1 base and J by 5 bases, with 12 bases between the two germline ends. This CDR3 has 15 amino acids. The germline CDR1 and CDR2 sequences are MGHRA and YSYEKL.

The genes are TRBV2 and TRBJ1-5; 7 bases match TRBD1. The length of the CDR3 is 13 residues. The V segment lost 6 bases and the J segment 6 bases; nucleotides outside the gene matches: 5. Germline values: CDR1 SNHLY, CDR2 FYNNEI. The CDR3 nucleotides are TGTGCCAGCAGGCAGGGGGTGGGTCAGCCCCAGCATTTT. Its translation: CASRQGVGQPQHF.

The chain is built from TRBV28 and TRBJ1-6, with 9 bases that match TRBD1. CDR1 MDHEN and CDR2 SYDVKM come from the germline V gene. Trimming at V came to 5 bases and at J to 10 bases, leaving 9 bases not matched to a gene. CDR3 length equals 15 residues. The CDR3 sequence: CASSAYGQGLSPLHF. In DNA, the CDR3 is TGTGCCAGCAGTGCCTACGGACAGGGGTTGTCACCCCTCCACTTT.

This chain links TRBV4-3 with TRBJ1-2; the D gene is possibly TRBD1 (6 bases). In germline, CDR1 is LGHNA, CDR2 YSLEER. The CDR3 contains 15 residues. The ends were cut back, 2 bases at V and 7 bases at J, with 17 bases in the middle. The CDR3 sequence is CASSQSLGGRGGYTF. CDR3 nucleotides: TGCGCCAGCAGCCAAAGCTTGGGGGGGCGCGGTGGCTACACCTTC.

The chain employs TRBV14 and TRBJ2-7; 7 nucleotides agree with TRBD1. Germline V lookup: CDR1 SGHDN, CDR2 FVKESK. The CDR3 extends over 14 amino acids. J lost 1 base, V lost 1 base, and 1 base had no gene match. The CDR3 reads CASSQGDSSYEQYF. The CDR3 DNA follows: TGTGCCAGCAGCCAAGGGGACAGTTCCTACGAGCAGTACTTC.

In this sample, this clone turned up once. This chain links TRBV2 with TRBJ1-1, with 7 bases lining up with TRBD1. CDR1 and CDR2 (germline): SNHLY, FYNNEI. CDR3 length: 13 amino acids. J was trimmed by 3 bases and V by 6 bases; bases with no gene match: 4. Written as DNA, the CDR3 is TGTGCCAGCAGGGTTGACAGGGACACTGAAGCTTTCTTT. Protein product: CASRVDRDTEAFF.